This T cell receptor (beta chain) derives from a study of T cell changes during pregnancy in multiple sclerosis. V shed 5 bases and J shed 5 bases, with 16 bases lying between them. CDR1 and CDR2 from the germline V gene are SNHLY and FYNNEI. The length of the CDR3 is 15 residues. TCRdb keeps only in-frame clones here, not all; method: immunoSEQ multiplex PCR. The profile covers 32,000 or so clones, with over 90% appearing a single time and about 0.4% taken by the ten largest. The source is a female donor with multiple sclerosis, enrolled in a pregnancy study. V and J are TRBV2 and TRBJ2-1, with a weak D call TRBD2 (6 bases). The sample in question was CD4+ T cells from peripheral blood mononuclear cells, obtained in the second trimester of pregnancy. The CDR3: CASSIATSNDNEQFF. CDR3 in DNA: TGTGCCAGCAGTATCGCGACTAGTAACGACAATGAGCAGTTCTTC.